This T cell receptor (beta chain) was sequenced during a study of blood T cell repertoires in COVID-19. Assay used: immunoSEQ multiplex PCR; TCRdb lists only in-frame clones, some missing. The sample has more than 200,000 clones, around four fifths seen once. The CDR3 is made up of 17 amino acids. Trimming removed 2 bases from V and 7 bases from J, with 18 bases in between. Germline lookup yields CDR1 LGHDT and CDR2 YNNKEL (reference sequence). The TCR was taken from an elderly woman with COVID-19, enrolled during active disease. The sample taken for sequencing was peripheral blood. The V call is TRBV3-1 (or the pseudogene TRBV3-2), the J call TRBJ1-6, with D uncertain. CDR3 in DNA: TGTGCCAGCAGCCAATCTTGGTCAGGAATAAGAAATTCACCCCTCCACTTT. Amino acid sequence: CASSQSWSGIRNSPLHF.